The table lists the clone carrying this TCR beta chain with many counts. Noted time point: persistent/refractory GD, antithyroid drugs over 5 years with positive TRAb. Scientists built the TCR library using RNA that was extracted from PBMCs. EDTA tubes were used for drawing 8.5 to 9 milliliters of peripheral blood. The sample belongs to a study of regulatory T cells in long-lasting Graves disease. Investigators prepared the TCR beta libraries by applying iRepertoire HTBI primers and Arm-PCR of CDR3 regions. MiXCR, applied by TCRdb to the multiplex PCR reads, yields one record per CDR3 protein. The data contain about 300,000 distinct CDR3 sequences, approximately 20% of them singletons. This receptor was obtained from a female donor with Graves disease. This material consisted of peripheral blood mononuclear cells (PBMCs), taken when the disease was refractory, from a patient treated with antithyroid drugs.

The DNA of the CDR3 is TGTGCCATCAGTGCGACTAGCGGTATGTCAGAGACCCAGTACTTC. Encoded protein: CAISATSGMSETQYF. The rearrangement uses TRBV10-3 and TRBJ2-5, with 9 bases identical to TRBD2. CDR3 length equals 15 residues. The V segment lost 4 bases and the J segment 4 bases; nucleotides outside the gene matches: 7. CDR1 ENHRY and CDR2 SYGVKD come from the germline V gene.